One T cell receptor beta chain is described in this entry. The antigen is not known. These data come from a study of cytomegalovirus exposure and HLA in healthy donors. General study points: The study flagged roughly 150 TCR beta chains as cytomegalovirus-associated.

Looked up from germline, CDR1 is SGHDN and CDR2 is FVKESK. The V gene lost 0 bases and the J gene lost 1 base, with 14 bases spanning the gap. The CDR3 contains 17 residues. Only in-frame clones appear in the TCRdb table, and some are missing; sequencing was by immunoSEQ multiplex PCR. The sample holds about 50,000 clones, about 90% seen once. Sequencing used PBMCs. This receptor was obtained from a man aged 18 to 30 in good health and CMV-seronegative. The chain combines TRBV14 with TRBJ2-3; the D gene is possibly TRBD2 (5 bases). The CDR3 here is CASSQEWTGFRTDTQYF. CDR3 bases: TGTGCCAGCAGCCAAGAATGGACGGGGTTTCGCACAGATACGCAGTATTTT.